This note documents a single T cell receptor (beta chain) sequence. Its antigen remains unknown. The sample belongs to a study of T-cell memory formation after mild COVID-19. On the study more broadly: TCR clusters mostly belonged to single donors.

MiXCR was run by TCRdb on the 5' RACE reads, yielding one entry per CDR3 protein. This table has 140,000 or so distinct CDR3 sequences, 6% to 7% appearing once. The CDR3 runs to 18 residues. V trimming: 6 bases; J trimming: 0 bases; junction bases outside the gene matches: 12. Study-wide results and limits: Memory sampled before infection contained some responding clones, suggesting cross-reactive memory joined. Contracting clones from day 15 to 85 showed balanced CD4/CD8; later expanders favored CD4+. Contracting CD4+ clones were located mainly in CM and EM, and CD8+ clones in EMRA.

The TCR originated in an adult woman who had mild COVID-19 (a few samples of this study predate the infection). Cell type and time point are not known. The chain employs TRBV12-3 or TRBV12-4 and TRBJ2-4; 9 nucleotides match TRBD1. Specimen: PBMCs or a T cell subset sorted from them (not recorded which). The DNA for the CDR3 is TGTGCCAGCAGCACCGGGACAGGGAGAAGGTTAGCCAAAAACATTCAGTACTTC. Encoded protein: CASSTGTGRRLAKNIQYF.